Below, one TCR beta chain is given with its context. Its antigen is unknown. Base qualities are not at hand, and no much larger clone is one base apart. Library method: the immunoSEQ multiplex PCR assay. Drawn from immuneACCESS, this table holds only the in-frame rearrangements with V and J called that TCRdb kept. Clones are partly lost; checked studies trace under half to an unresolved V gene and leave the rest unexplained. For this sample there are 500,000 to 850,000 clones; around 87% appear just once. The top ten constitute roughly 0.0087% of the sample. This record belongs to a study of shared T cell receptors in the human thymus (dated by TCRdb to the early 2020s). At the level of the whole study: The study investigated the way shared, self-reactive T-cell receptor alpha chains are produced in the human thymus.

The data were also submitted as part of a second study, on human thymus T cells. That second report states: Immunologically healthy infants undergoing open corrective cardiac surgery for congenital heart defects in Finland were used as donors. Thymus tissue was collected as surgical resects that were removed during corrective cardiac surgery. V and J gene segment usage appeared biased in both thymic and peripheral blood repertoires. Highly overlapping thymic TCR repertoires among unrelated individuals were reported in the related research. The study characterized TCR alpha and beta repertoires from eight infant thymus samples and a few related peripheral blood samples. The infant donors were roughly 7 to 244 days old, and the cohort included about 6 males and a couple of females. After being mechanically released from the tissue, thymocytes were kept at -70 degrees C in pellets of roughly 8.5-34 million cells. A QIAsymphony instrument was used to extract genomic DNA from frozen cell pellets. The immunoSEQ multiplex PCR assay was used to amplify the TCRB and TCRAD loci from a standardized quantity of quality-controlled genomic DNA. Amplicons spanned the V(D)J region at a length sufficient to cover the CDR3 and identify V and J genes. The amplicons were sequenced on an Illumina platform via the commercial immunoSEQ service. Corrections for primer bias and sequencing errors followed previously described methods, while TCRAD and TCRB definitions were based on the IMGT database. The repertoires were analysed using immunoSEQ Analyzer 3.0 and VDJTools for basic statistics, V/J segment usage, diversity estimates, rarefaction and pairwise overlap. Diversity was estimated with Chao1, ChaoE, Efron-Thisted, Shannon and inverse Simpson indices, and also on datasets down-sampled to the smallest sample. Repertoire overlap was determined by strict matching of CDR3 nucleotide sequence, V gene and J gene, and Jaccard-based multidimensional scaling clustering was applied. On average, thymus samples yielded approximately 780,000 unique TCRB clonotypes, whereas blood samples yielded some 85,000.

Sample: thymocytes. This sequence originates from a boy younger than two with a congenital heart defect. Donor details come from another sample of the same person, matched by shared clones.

CDR3 region: CASSLQLGGNYEQYF. In nucleotides, the sequence is TGCGCCAGCAGCCTCCAACTAGGAGGCAACTACGAGCAGTACTTC. This sequence uses TRBV4-1 and TRBJ2-7; matching of 5 bases hints at TRBD2 as the D gene. From the cysteine up to the phenylalanine, the CDR3 has a length of 15 residues. Only the CDR3 portion is preserved as DNA: 45 bases, with reading frame beginning at the first base. The V and J ends are trimmed by 4 bases and 3 bases, leaving 16 bases between them. Based on the germline V gene, the CDR1 and CDR2 sequences are MGHRA and YSYEKL.